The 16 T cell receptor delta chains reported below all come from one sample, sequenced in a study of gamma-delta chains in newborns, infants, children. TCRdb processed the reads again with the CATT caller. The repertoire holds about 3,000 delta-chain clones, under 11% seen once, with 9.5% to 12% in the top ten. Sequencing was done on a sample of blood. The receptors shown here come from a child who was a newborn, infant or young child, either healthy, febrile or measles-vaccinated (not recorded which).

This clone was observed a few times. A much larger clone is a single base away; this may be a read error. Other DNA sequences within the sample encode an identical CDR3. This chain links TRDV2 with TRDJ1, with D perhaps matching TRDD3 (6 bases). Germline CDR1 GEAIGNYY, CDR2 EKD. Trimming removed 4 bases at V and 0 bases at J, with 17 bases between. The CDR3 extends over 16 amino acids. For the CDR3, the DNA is TGTGCCTGTGAGGAAGTGGGGATGGGGTACACCGATAAACTCATCTTT. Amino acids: CACEEVGMGYTDKLIF.

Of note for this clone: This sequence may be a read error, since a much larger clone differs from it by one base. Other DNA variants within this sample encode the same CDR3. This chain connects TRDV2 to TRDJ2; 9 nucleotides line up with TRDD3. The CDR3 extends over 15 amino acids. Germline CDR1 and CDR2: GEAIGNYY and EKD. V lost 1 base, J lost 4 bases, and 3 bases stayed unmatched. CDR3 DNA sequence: TGTGCCTGTGACACGGGGATACGATCGACAGCACAACTCTTCTTT. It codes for CACDTGIRSTAQLFF.

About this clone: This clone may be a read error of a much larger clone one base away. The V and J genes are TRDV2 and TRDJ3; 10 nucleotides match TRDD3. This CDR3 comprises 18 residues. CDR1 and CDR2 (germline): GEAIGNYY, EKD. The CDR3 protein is CACDKILGDSWGTRQMFF. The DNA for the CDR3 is TGTGCCTGTGACAAAATACTGGGGGATTCCTGGGGCACCCGACAGATGTTTTTC.

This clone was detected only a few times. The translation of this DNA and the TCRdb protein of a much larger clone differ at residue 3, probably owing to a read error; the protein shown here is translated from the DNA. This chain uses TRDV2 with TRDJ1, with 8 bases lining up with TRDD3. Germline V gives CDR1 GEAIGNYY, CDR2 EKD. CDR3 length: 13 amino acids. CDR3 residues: CARDTGGYDKLIF. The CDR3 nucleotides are TGTGCCCGTGACACCGGGGGATACGATAAACTCATCTTT.

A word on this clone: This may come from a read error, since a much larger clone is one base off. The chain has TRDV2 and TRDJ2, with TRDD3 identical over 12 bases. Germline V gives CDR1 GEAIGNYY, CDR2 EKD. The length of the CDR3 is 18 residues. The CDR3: CACDSVTGGYSLAAQLFF. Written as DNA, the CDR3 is TGTGCCTGTGACTCCGTAACTGGGGGATACTCTTTGGCAGCACAACTCTTCTTT.

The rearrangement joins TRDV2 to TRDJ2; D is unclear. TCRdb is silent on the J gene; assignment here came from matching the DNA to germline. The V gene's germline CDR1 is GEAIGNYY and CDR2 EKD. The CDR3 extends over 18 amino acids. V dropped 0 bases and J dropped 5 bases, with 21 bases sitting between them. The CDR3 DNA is TGTGCCTGTGACACCAGCGGGGTGGATCCTGCGTGTACAGCACAACTCTTCTTT. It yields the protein CACDTSGVDPACTAQLFF.

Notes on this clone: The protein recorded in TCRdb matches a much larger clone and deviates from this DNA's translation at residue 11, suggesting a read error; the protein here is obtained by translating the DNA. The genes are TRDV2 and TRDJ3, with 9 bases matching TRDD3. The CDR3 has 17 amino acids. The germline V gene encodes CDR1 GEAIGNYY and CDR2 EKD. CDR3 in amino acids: CACEYWGSSWGTRQMFF. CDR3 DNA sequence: TGTGCCTGTGAGTACTGGGGGAGCTCCTGGGGCACCCGACAGATGTTTTTC.

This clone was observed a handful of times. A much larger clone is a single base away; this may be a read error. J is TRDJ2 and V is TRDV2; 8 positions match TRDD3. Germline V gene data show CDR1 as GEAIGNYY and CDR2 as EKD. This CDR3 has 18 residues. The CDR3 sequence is CACDTVLGAPDLAAQLFF. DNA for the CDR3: TGTGCCTGTGACACCGTACTGGGGGCCCCCGATTTGGCAGCACAACTCTTCTTT.

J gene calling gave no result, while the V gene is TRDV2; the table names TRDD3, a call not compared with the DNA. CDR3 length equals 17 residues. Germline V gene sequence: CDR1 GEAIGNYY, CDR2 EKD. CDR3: CACDSTEVSWDTQQMFF. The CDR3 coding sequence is TGTGCCTGTGACAGTACTGAGGTATCCTGGGACACCCAACAAATGTTTTTC.

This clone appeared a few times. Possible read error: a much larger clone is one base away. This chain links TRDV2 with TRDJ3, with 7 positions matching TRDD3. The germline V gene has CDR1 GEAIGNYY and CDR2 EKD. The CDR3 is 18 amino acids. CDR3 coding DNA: TGTGCCTGTGACACCTGGGGATATGGAGCCTGGGGCACCCGACAGATGTTTTTC. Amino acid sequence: CACDTWGYGAWGTRQMFF.

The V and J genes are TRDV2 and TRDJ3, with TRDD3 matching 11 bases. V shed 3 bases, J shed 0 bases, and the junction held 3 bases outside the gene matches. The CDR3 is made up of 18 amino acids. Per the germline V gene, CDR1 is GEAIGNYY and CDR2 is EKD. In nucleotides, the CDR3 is TGTGCCTGTGACCCACTGGGGGATAGCTCCTGGGACACCCGACAGATGTTTTTC. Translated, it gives CACDPLGDSSWDTRQMFF.

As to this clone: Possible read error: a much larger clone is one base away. CDR3 in amino acids: CAASADGATSSWDTRQMFF. The CDR3 nucleotides are TGTGCAGCAAGCGCGGATGGGGCCACAAGCTCCTGGGACACCCGACAGATGTTTTTC. This sequence joins TRAV29/DV5 and TRDJ3; D may be TRDD3 (5 bases). V lost 0 bases and J lost 0, with 16 bases in between. Germline CDR1 reads NSMFDY; CDR2 reads ISSIKDK. The CDR3 extends over 19 amino acids.

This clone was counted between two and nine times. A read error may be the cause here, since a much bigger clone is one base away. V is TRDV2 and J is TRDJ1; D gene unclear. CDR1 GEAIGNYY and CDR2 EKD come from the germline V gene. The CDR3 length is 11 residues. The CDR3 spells CARDTGDKLIF. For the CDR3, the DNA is TGTGCCCGTGACACGGGGGATAAACTCATCTTT.

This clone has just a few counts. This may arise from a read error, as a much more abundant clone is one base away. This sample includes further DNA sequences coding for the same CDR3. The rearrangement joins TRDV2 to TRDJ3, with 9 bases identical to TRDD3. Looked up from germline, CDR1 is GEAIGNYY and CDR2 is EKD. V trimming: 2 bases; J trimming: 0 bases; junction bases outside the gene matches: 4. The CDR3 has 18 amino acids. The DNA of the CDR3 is TGTGCCTGTGACAAGGTACTGGGGGACTCCTGGGACACCCGACAGATGTTTTTC. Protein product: CACDKVLGDSWDTRQMFF.

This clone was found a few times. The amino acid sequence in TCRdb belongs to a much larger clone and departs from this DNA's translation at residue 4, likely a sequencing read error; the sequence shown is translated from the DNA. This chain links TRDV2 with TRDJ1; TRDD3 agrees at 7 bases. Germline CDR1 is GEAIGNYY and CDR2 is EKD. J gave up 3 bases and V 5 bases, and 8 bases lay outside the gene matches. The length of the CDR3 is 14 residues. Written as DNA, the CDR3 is TGTGCCTGTGGCACACTGGGGATGTCCGATAAACTCATCTTT. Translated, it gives CACGTLGMSDKLIF.

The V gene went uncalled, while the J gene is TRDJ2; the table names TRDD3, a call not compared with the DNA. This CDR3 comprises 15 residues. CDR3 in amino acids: CACATGGSLTSHLFF. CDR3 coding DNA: TGTGCCTGTGCCACTGGGGGATCTTTGACCTCACACCTCTTCTTT.